Listed below are T cell receptor beta chains from one sample, sequenced in a study of T cells in Graves' hyperthyroidism and ophthalmopathy. MiXCR was run by TCRdb on the multiplex PCR reads, yielding one entry per CDR3 protein. The repertoire holds approximately 410,000 distinct CDR3 sequences, with about 15% as singletons. Sequencing input: blood. The receptors come from a young man with Graves' ophthalmopathy. Both conserved end residues are part of each CDR3. The order of the fields is V gene, CDR3 length, D gene, J gene, clone size, CDR3 protein, CDR3 DNA. D genes are given only for firm matches. Rows may omit the clone size; those that give it use once, few, many or a size class.

>TRBV24-1|16|.|TRBJ2-3|many
CATTTPPASVPDTQYF
TGTGCCACCACCACGCCCCCGGCATCGGTCCCAGATACGCAGTATTTT
>TRBV6-1|15|TRBD2|TRBJ2-7|many
CASSPLAGAPYEQYF
TGTGCCAGCAGCCCTCTAGCGGGAGCACCCTACGAGCAGTACTTC
>TRBV7-9|16|.|TRBJ1-4|few
CASSLVLGPTNEKLFF
TGTGCCAGCAGCTTAGTCCTGGGGCCAACTAATGAAAAACTGTTTTTT
>TRBV7-9|15|TRBD1|TRBJ2-7|many
CASSLVRTGAYEQYF
TGTGCCAGCAGCTTAGTTCGGACAGGGGCCTACGAGCAGTACTTC
>TRBV5-1|15|.|TRBJ2-1|many
CASSSGVLSYNEQFF
TGCGCCAGCAGCTCCGGTGTTCTCTCCTACAATGAGCAGTTCTTC
>TRBV7-3|14|.|TRBJ2-2|many
CASSQSQGAGELFF
TGTGCCAGCAGCCAGTCACAGGGTGCCGGGGAGCTGTTTTTT
>TRBV9|14|TRBD1|TRBJ1-3|.
CASSAVQGANTIYF
TGTGCCAGCAGCGCAGTGCAGGGGGCCAACACCATATATTTT
>TRBV7-9|15|TRBD2|TRBJ2-7|.
CASARTSGRFYEQYF
TGTGCCAGCGCCAGGACTAGCGGGAGGTTTTACGAGCAGTACTTC
>TRBV28|13|.|TRBJ2-5|many
CASTPTFQETQYF
TGTGCCAGCACCCCGACATTTCAAGAGACCCAGTACTTC
>TRBV15|13|.|TRBJ2-7|few
CATSRARSGEQYF
TGTGCCACCAGCAGAGCCCGGTCCGGGGAGCAGTACTTC
>TRBV11-2|16|TRBD1|TRBJ1-4|many
CASSLGTGAPNEKLFF
TGTGCCAGCAGCTTAGGGACAGGGGCGCCCAATGAAAAACTGTTTTTT
>TRBV19|14|.|TRBJ1-1|many
CASIVRGSVTEAFF
TGTGCCAGTATAGTCAGGGGATCGGTCACTGAAGCTTTCTTT
>TRBV20-1|14|TRBD1|TRBJ2-5|many
CSASGTGDEETQYF
TGCAGTGCTAGCGGGACAGGGGATGAAGAGACCCAGTACTTC
>TRBV29-1|14|.|TRBJ1-4|few
CSVAVEGSGEKLFF
TGCAGCGTTGCGGTAGAGGGGTCGGGCGAAAAACTGTTTTTT
>TRBV20-1|13|TRBD2|TRBJ2-1|many
CSLAGPLYNEQFF
TGCAGTTTAGCGGGGCCACTATACAATGAGCAGTTCTTC
>TRBV10-3|15|TRBD1|TRBJ1-2|many
CAISKPGQINYGYTF
TGTGCCATCAGCAAGCCGGGACAGATAAACTATGGCTACACCTTC